This entry lists 6 T cell receptor beta chains sequenced from one sample in a study of T-cell reconstitution after alpha-beta-depleted transplantation in children. Preparation of the TCRbeta library used unique molecular identifiers. TCRdb re-called the PCR reads with MiXCR, one entry per CDR3 protein. This table holds 200,000 to 250,000 distinct CDR3 sequences, around 9.6% found once. Sequences were derived from PBMCs from the stem cell graft donor, sampled from the stem cell graft. The source of these receptors is a human donor who donated a stem cell graft to a child with acute lymphoblastic leukemia.

This rearrangement joins TRBV7-9 to TRBJ1-6, with D perhaps matching TRBD1 (5 bases). The CDR3 has 12 amino acids. Germline V gene sequence: CDR1 SEHNR, CDR2 FQNEAQ (reference sequence). Trimming cost V 11 bases and J 8 bases, with 13 bases left between them. The CDR3 DNA reads as TGTGCCGACGGGACGGTTGATTCACCCCTCCACTTT. Translation gives CADGTVDSPLHF.

This clonotype has a handful of counts. The rearrangement joins TRBV7-9 to TRBJ2-1, with D perhaps assigned TRBD1 or TRBD2 (7 bases each). The germline V gene encodes CDR1 SEHNR and CDR2 FQNEAQ (reference sequence). This CDR3 region has 14 residues. V shed 5 bases and J shed 8 bases, with 16 bases lying between them. CDR3 DNA: TGTGCCAGCAGCCAGGGGGGGGCCGGCTATGAGCAGTTCTTC. It specifies CASSQGGAGYEQFF.

The CDR3 DNA reads TGCGCCAGCAGCTTTGGGGCGGACCCCTCCGGGACCCAGTACTTC. It is translated as CASSFGADPSGTQYF. The chain joins TRBV5-1 to TRBJ2-5; possibly TRBD1 for D (5 bases). The CDR3 loop spans 15 amino acids. V shed 2 bases and J shed 7 bases, with 18 bases lying between them. Looked up from germline, CDR1 is SGHRS and CDR2 is YFSETQ.

This clonotype was counted ten times or more. This chain joins TRBV27 and TRBJ2-3; D uncertain. CDR1 is MNHEY and CDR2 is SMNVEV in the germline V gene (reference sequence). V was cut by 1 base and J by 3 bases, with 11 bases left in between. This CDR3 is built from 15 residues. Here the CDR3 DNA reads TGTGCCAGCAGTTTATTCACGCTGGGGACAGATACGCAGTATTTT. This encodes CASSLFTLGTDTQYF.

This clonotype is labeled as medium-sized. The V call is TRBV5-1, the J call TRBJ2-2; 11 bases are shared with TRBD2. Germline V lookup: CDR1 SGHRS, CDR2 YFSETQ. The V segment lost 0 bases and the J segment 1 base; nucleotides outside the gene matches: 11. CDR3 length: 20 amino acids. The CDR3: CASSLARGLAEAQNTGELFF. In DNA form, the CDR3 reads TGCGCCAGCAGCTTGGCTAGGGGACTAGCGGAAGCCCAGAACACCGGGGAGCTGTTTTTT.

This clonotype was seen only a few times. V usage is TRBV12-5 and J usage is TRBJ2-5; D ambiguous. The CDR3 runs to 17 residues. The germline CDR1 and CDR2 sequences are LGHNT and FRNRAP. V lost 1 base to trimming and J lost 1 base, with 16 bases between them. CDR3 loop: CASGLGHKIPTQETQYF. As DNA, the CDR3 is TGTGCTAGTGGTTTGGGCCACAAGATCCCCACCCAAGAGACCCAGTACTTC.